Each of the 25 T cell receptor beta chains below was sequenced from the same sample in a study of CD8 T cells in ankylosing spondylitis. MiXCR, run by TCRdb on the 5' RACE reads, gives a single entry per CDR3 protein. The data contain more than 150,000 distinct CDR3 sequences, approximately 10% of them singletons. Material: blood, either unsorted or a sorted T cell fraction (not recorded which). These receptors all stem from a male donor with ankylosing spondylitis or in good health (not recorded which).

This clonotype showed up just a few times. This rearrangement joins TRBV4-3 to TRBJ2-3; 8 positions match TRBD1. The germline V gene encodes CDR1 LGHNA and CDR2 YSLEER. J was trimmed by 3 bases and V by 0 bases; bases with no gene match: 5. This CDR3 is built from 16 residues. The DNA of the CDR3 is TGCGCCAGCAGCCAAGATGGAGGACAGGGAACAGATACGCAGTATTTT. Protein: CASSQDGGQGTDTQYF.

The chain is built from TRBV7-9 and TRBJ2-1; 15 nucleotides align to TRBD2. Looked up from germline, CDR1 is SEHNR and CDR2 is FQNEAQ (reference sequence). J gave up 9 bases and V 5 bases, and 5 bases lay outside the gene matches. This CDR3 has 15 residues. CDR3 amino acids: CASSPGTSGRFEQFF. The CDR3 DNA reads as TGTGCCAGCAGCCCAGGGACTAGCGGGAGGTTTGAGCAGTTCTTC.

This clonotype has a handful of counts. The chain combines TRBV7-9 with TRBJ2-5; D remains ambiguous. Germline assignment: CDR1 SEHNR and CDR2 FQNEAQ (reference sequence). Trimming cost V 1 base and J 7 bases, with 13 bases left between them. CDR3 length: 14 residues. DNA of the CDR3: TGTGCCAGCAGCTTAGTAGGGTCGTTAGGGACCCAGTACTTC. Its translation: CASSLVGSLGTQYF.

This clonotype was detected ten times or more. The V call is TRBV27, the J call TRBJ2-1; D unresolved. The ends were cut back, 4 bases at V and 4 bases at J, with 17 bases in the middle. The CDR3 length is 16 residues. In germline, CDR1 is MNHEY, CDR2 SMNVEV (reference sequence). For the CDR3, the DNA is TGTGCCAGCAGTTCCAGAGTCCAAACAGAGTACAATGAGCAGTTCTTC. Its translation is CASSSRVQTEYNEQFF.

This clonotype has more than one count but fewer than ten. The chain combines TRBV5-1 with TRBJ2-7; 9 bases fit TRBD1. This CDR3 has 15 amino acids. Germline CDR1 SGHRS, CDR2 YFSETQ. Trimming at V came to 3 bases and at J to 5 bases, leaving 9 bases not matched to a gene. CDR3 sequence reads: CASSYTGGAAHEQYF. The CDR3 coding sequence is TGCGCCAGCAGCTATACAGGGGGCGCTGCCCACGAGCAGTACTTC.

This clonotype was picked up many times. The chain employs TRBV10-2 and TRBJ1-2; D ambiguous. The germline V gene has CDR1 WSHSY and CDR2 SAAADI. This CDR3 region has 11 residues. V was trimmed by 10 bases and J by 5 bases, leaving 11 bases between them. The CDR3 coding sequence is TGCGCCACCTCGGGAAATTATGGCTACACCTTC. Protein sequence: CATSGNYGYTF.

This clonotype has at least ten counts. The chain carries TRBV7-8 and TRBJ2-2; D might be TRBD2 (6 bases). Per the germline V gene, CDR1 is SGHVS and CDR2 is FQNEAQ. The CDR3 has 16 residues. Trimming removed 1 base at V and 4 bases at J, with 13 bases between. The chain's CDR3 is CASSLVGGGLTGELFF. CDR3 bases: TGTGCCAGCAGCTTAGTGGGGGGTGGCCTCACCGGGGAGCTGTTTTTT.

This clonotype has a count of ten or more. V usage is TRBV5-6 and J usage is TRBJ1-1; D is undetermined. The V end was cut by 4 bases, the J end by 1 base, with 8 bases between. The CDR3 extends over 13 amino acids. CDR1 SGHDT and CDR2 YYEEEE come from the germline V gene. In DNA, the CDR3 is TGTGCCAGCAGCGCCAACAGGAACACTGAAGCTTTCTTT. As protein: CASSANRNTEAFF.

This chain connects TRBV7-2 to TRBJ2-2; 8 bases fit TRBD1. The V gene's germline CDR1 is SGHTA and CDR2 FQGNSA. This CDR3 region has 16 residues. Trimming at V came to 5 bases and at J to 0 bases, leaving 5 bases not matched to a gene. CDR3 nucleotides: TGTGCCAGCAGCCCCCTACAGGGGGCGAACACCGGGGAGCTGTTTTTT. Amino acids: CASSPLQGANTGELFF.

This clonotype was recorded at least ten times. The chain links TRBV9 to TRBJ2-1; D possibly corresponds to TRBD2 (5 bases). The CDR3 loop spans 16 amino acids. Trimming took 3 bases from V and 0 from J, leaving 13 bases between them. Germline CDR1 reads SGDLS; CDR2 reads YYNGEE. This CDR3 reads CASSALAPNSYNEQFF. The CDR3 DNA reads as TGTGCCAGCAGCGCCCTAGCTCCCAACTCCTACAATGAGCAGTTCTTC.

The chain couples TRBV12-3 or TRBV12-4 to TRBJ2-7; 8 bases fit TRBD2. With V trimmed by 5 bases and J by 1 base, 4 bases remained unmatched. This CDR3 contains 14 residues. Here the CDR3 reads CASSPLAGSYEQYF. CDR3 DNA: TGTGCCAGCAGTCCCCTAGCGGGTTCCTACGAGCAGTACTTC.

The table lists this clonotype with many counts. This sequence joins TRBV5-5 and TRBJ2-5; 7 bases map to TRBD1. CDR1 is SGHKS and CDR2 is YYEKEE in the germline V gene (reference sequence). The J segment lost 1 base and the V segment lost 4 bases, leaving 4 bases of the junction unmatched. The CDR3 contains 14 residues. The CDR3: CASSPGTAQETQYF. The CDR3 bases are TGTGCCAGCAGCCCCGGGACAGCCCAAGAGACCCAGTACTTC.

This clonotype occurred many times. The genes are TRBV6-4 and TRBJ2-3; D call uncertain. This CDR3 comprises 13 residues. The V gene lost 4 bases and the J gene lost 6 bases, with 11 bases spanning the gap. Germline CDR1 and CDR2: MRHNA and SNTAGT. The CDR3 spells CASSVNLGDTQYF. In nucleotides, the CDR3 is TGTGCCAGCAGTGTCAATTTGGGGGATACGCAGTATTTT.

V gene TRBV7-2 combines with J gene TRBJ1-2; D possibly corresponds to TRBD1 (5 bases). This CDR3 comprises 16 residues. Trimming took off 6 bases at V and 8 bases at J, with 25 bases between the two ends. The germline V gene has CDR1 SGHTA and CDR2 FQGNSA. The CDR3 is CASSGTTGTAQKGYTF. The DNA for the CDR3 is TGTGCCAGCAGTGGAACCACGGGGACCGCCCAGAAGGGCTACACCTTC.

This clonotype was counted at least ten times. The gene calls are TRBV7-8 and TRBJ2-3; D possibly corresponds to TRBD1 (6 bases). The CDR3 contains 17 residues. The V gene's germline CDR1 is SGHVS and CDR2 FQNEAQ. V lost 3 bases, J lost 5 bases, and 21 bases lay in between. The chain's CDR3 is CASSFSGTQGGQDTQYF. For the CDR3, the DNA is TGTGCCAGCAGCTTCAGTGGAACACAGGGCGGTCAAGATACGCAGTATTTT.

About this clonotype itself: A much more abundant neighbour one base away suggests this may be a read error. The chain joins TRBV20-1 to TRBJ2-3; 11 nucleotides line up with TRBD2. The CDR3 length is 14 residues. Germline loops: CDR1 DFQATT, CDR2 SNEGSKA (reference sequence). Trimming at V came to 5 bases and at J to 4 bases, leaving 5 bases not matched to a gene. CDR3 DNA: TGCAGTGCTGTAGCGGGAGGGACCGCAGATACGCAGTATTTT. It encodes CSAVAGGTADTQYF.

V is TRBV13 and J is TRBJ1-2, with 11 bases fitting TRBD1. The CDR3 consists of 16 residues. Trimming removed 3 bases from V and 8 bases from J; junction bases left unmatched: 11. The germline gives CDR1 PRHDT, CDR2 FYEKMQ (reference sequence). The CDR3 is CASSFLGQGGIGGYTF. The CDR3 region has the DNA TGTGCCAGCAGCTTCCTGGGACAGGGGGGGATTGGCGGCTACACCTTC. The entire variable domain, with the rest obtained from reference TRBV13 and TRBJ1-2, is as follows: AAGVIQSPRHLIKEKRETATLKCYPIPRHDTVYWYQQGPGQDPQFLISFYEKMQSDKGSIPDRFSAQQFSDYHSELNMSSLELGDSALYFCASSFLGQGGIGGYTFGSGTRLTVV.

There are many counts of this clonotype. The rearrangement uses TRBV13 and TRBJ2-3, with D unclear. The V end was cut by 5 bases, the J end by 6 bases, with 15 bases between. Germline V gene data show CDR1 as PRHDT and CDR2 as FYEKMQ (reference sequence). The CDR3 totals 14 residues. The CDR3 sequence is CASSPSRVGDTQYF. For the CDR3, the DNA is TGTGCCAGCAGCCCCAGTCGGGTGGGGGATACGCAGTATTTT.

This clonotype was detected many times. This sequence joins TRBV20-1 and TRBJ2-7; 9 bases map to TRBD2. The germline V gene encodes CDR1 DFQATT and CDR2 SNEGSKA (reference sequence). J gave up 6 bases and V 0 bases, and 15 bases lay outside the gene matches. The CDR3 loop spans 17 amino acids. In nucleotides, the CDR3 is TGCAGTGCTAGAGATCAGACGAGGGCGGGGGGGCAAGGCGAGCAGTACTTC. It specifies CSARDQTRAGGQGEQYF.

The chain uses TRBV11-3 and TRBJ2-1, with D possibly being TRBD1 or TRBD2 (5 bases each). The CDR3 totals 15 residues. V dropped 1 base and J dropped 7 bases, with 14 bases sitting between them. Per the germline V gene, CDR1 is SGHNT and CDR2 is YENEEA. The CDR3 sequence: CASSLVGRATNEQFF. DNA of the CDR3: TGTGCCAGCAGCTTAGTGGGGCGGGCTACGAATGAGCAGTTCTTC.

This clonotype has a count of ten or more. This chain joins TRBV24-1 and TRBJ2-1, with D possibly matching TRBD1 (5 bases). Trimming pared 5 bases from V and 0 bases from J, leaving 13 bases between. Germline assignment: CDR1 KGHDR and CDR2 SFDVKD. The CDR3 runs to 16 residues. For the CDR3, the DNA is TGTGCCACCAGTGTCAGTAGGGGAAGCTCCTACAATGAGCAGTTCTTC. Translation gives CATSVSRGSSYNEQFF.

In its sample, this clonotype was seen many times. J is TRBJ2-6 and V is TRBV15; TRBD1 matches at 7 bases. The CDR3 is 15 amino acids. CDR1 is LNHNV and CDR2 is YYDKDF in the germline V gene (reference sequence). V lost 7 bases and J lost 4; bases outside the gene matches: 7. The CDR3 DNA is TGTGCCACCAAAATGGGGACAGTGGGGGCCAACGTCCTGACTTTC. Its translation: CATKMGTVGANVLTF.

This clonotype occurred many times. This chain uses TRBV27 with TRBJ2-1; tentative D call: TRBD2 (7 bases). Germline values: CDR1 MNHEY, CDR2 SMNVEV (reference sequence). This CDR3 contains 15 residues. V was trimmed by 8 bases and J by 0 bases, leaving 14 bases between them. CDR3 sequence (DNA): TGTGCCAGCTGGGGGGGGACAAGCTCCTACAATGAGCAGTTCTTC. Translation gives CASWGGTSSYNEQFF.

The table lists this clonotype with a few counts. The V gene is TRBV12-3 or TRBV12-4, the J gene TRBJ2-5; a possible D gene is TRBD2 (5 bases). This CDR3 is 13 amino acids long. V lost 7 bases and J lost 5, with 14 bases in between. The DNA of the CDR3 is TGTGCCAGCAATCTGAGGGAGAGCGAGACCCAGTACTTC. Its translation is CASNLRESETQYF.

This clonotype appeared a few times. The rearrangement joins TRBV11-2 to TRBJ2-2; D is unresolved. Between the trimmed V and J ends, which lost 4 bases and 1 base, there was a span of 7 bases. CDR1 SGHAT and CDR2 FQNNGV come from the germline V gene. CDR3 length: 14 residues. The CDR3 nucleotides are TGTGCCAGCAGCTCAGACTGGAACACCGGGGAGCTGTTTTTT. Translation gives CASSSDWNTGELFF.